Following are 31 T cell receptor beta chains from one sample sequenced in a study of CD8+CD57+ T cells in acquired aplastic anemia. Genomic DNA was employed as the template in profiling TCR beta VDJ and CDR3. TCRdb fed the reads into MiXCR, producing one record per CDR3 protein. This table has some 140,000 distinct CDR3 sequences, about 48% appearing once. Patients selected for sequencing had displayed CD8+CD57+ cell expansion by flow cytometry. Sample: sorted CD4+, CD8+, or CD8+CD57+ T cells (not recorded which) from PBMCs. The receptor source for this set is a human donor with aplastic anemia.

The chain links TRBV7-2 to TRBJ2-7, with a possible D match to TRBD2 (5 bases). The CDR3 totals 13 residues. The V gene lost 5 bases and the J gene lost 2 bases, with 10 bases spanning the gap. The V gene's germline CDR1 is SGHTA and CDR2 FQGNSA. CDR3 DNA sequence: TGTGCCAGCAGCCCCGGGATCCCCTACGAGCAGTACTTC. It specifies CASSPGIPYEQYF.

This clonotype was seen ten or more times. This rearrangement joins TRBV20-1 to TRBJ2-5, with D tentatively TRBD2 (7 bases). Deletions cut 0 bases from V and 3 bases from J, with 20 bases between. Germline assignment: CDR1 DFQATT and CDR2 SNEGSKA (reference sequence). The CDR3 is 17 amino acids. The CDR3 DNA follows: TGCAGTGCTAGAGATAGGGGGGGACGGGGGGCCAAAGAGACCCAGTACTTC. Its translation: CSARDRGGRGAKETQYF.

This clonotype was recorded at least ten times. This chain uses TRBV7-9 with TRBJ2-3; TRBD1 matches at 7 bases. The trim removed 5 bases at V and 0 bases at J, leaving 8 bases unmatched. This CDR3 comprises 16 residues. Per the germline V gene, CDR1 is SEHNR and CDR2 is FQNEAQ (reference sequence). The CDR3 reads CASSTQGRTSTDTQYF. CDR3 nucleotides: TGTGCCAGCAGCACACAGGGGCGGACGAGCACAGATACGCAGTATTTT.

DNA for the CDR3: TGTGCCAGCAGCCCCTCACTCGATACCTATGGCTACACCTTC. It codes for CASSPSLDTYGYTF. The chain uses TRBV7-8 and TRBJ1-2, with D unclear. The CDR3 runs 14 residues. Germline-derived CDR1 and CDR2 are SGHVS and FQNEAQ. V was pared by 5 bases and J by 4 bases, with 14 bases between.

The rearrangement joins TRBV4-2 to TRBJ2-3, with 12 bases aligning to TRBD2. Germline CDR1 reads LGHNA; CDR2 reads YNFKEQ. V was pared by 5 bases and J by 2 bases, with 11 bases of the junction left unmatched. The CDR3 has 18 amino acids. The CDR3 region has the DNA TGTGCCAGCAGCGTTCCGCCTCTAGCGGGGGGGCCCACAGATACGCAGTATTTT. Its protein is CASSVPPLAGGPTDTQYF.

The rearrangement uses TRBV20-1 and TRBJ2-1; 7 positions match TRBD2. The CDR3 spans 14 residues. Germline CDR1 and CDR2: DFQATT and SNEGSKA (reference sequence). With 6 bases clipped from V and 9 bases from J, the junction kept 14 bases outside the gene matches. DNA for the CDR3: TGCAGTGCCCGTCTTGCGGGAGAATCCGGTGAGCAGTTCTTC. It codes for CSARLAGESGEQFF.

This chain links TRBV2 with TRBJ1-2; 8 bases agree with TRBD1. V shed 6 bases, J shed 4 bases, and the junction held 7 bases outside the gene matches. There are 14 residues in the CDR3. Per germline, CDR1 SNHLY and CDR2 FYNNEI. The CDR3 DNA is TGTGCCAGCAGGCAGACAGGGGCCTCCTATGGCTACACCTTC. Translation: CASRQTGASYGYTF.

The V and J genes are TRBV24-1 and TRBJ2-7; TRBD1 is a possible D gene (6 bases). This CDR3 region has 13 residues. With 4 bases removed from V and 3 bases from J, the gap between germline ends came to 9 bases. Germline CDR1 is KGHDR and CDR2 is SFDVKD. The CDR3 spells CATSDPQGYEQYF. The CDR3 bases are TGTGCCACCAGTGACCCACAGGGCTACGAGCAGTACTTC.

Concerning this clonotype itself: This sequence may be a read error, since a much larger clone differs from it by one base. The chain joins TRBV7-2 to TRBJ2-7, with 9 bases lining up with TRBD1. The CDR3 contains 17 residues. Trimming removed 3 bases from V and 8 bases from J; junction bases left unmatched: 17. Germline V gene lookup returns CDR1 SGHTA and CDR2 FQGNSA. The DNA for the CDR3 is TGTGCCAGCAGCTTTCCCCTAAGGGACAGGGTTCTTCACAAGCAGTACTTC. It translates to CASSFPLRDRVLHKQYF. Based on the CDR3 plus reference TRBV7-2 and TRBJ2-7, the full variable domain is GAGVSQSPSNKVTEKGKDVELRCDPISGHTALYWYRQSLGQGLEFLIYFQGNSAPDKSGLPSDRFSAERTGGSVSTLTIQRTQQEDSAVYLCASSFPLRDRVLHKQYFGPGTRLTVT.

This clonotype was recorded many times. The J gene is TRBJ2-2, the V gene TRBV2; a possible D gene is TRBD1 (5 bases). CDR1 is SNHLY and CDR2 is FYNNEI in the germline V gene. The CDR3 has 14 residues. Trimming stripped 6 bases from V and 6 bases from J, with 14 bases between. CDR3 protein: CASRDSILAGELFF. CDR3 nucleotide sequence: TGTGCCAGCAGAGACAGTATACTGGCCGGGGAGCTGTTTTTT.

This clonotype has a count of ten or more. V and J are TRBV5-4 and TRBJ2-5; 7 nucleotides match TRBD2. This CDR3 contains 15 residues. The germline gives CDR1 SGHNT, CDR2 YYREEE (reference sequence). The V and J ends lost 3 bases and 5 bases, in that order; junction bases with no gene match: 10. The CDR3 coding sequence is TGTGCCAGCAGCTCCTTCGGGGAGCGGGATGAGACCCAGTACTTC. Translating gives CASSSFGERDETQYF.

Many counts were recorded for this clonotype. This chain links TRBV7-9 with TRBJ1-5; D may be TRBD1 (5 bases). The germline V gene has CDR1 SEHNR and CDR2 FQNEAQ (reference sequence). V lost 4 bases and J lost 5, with 15 bases in between. The length of the CDR3 is 15 residues. In nucleotides, the CDR3 is TGTGCCAGCAGCTCCGCGGCAGGGTATGATCAGCCCCAGCATTTT. This translates into CASSSAAGYDQPQHF.

Comment on this clonotype: With a much larger clone just one base away, this may be a read error. The chain joins TRBV7-2 to TRBJ1-6, with 9 bases matching TRBD1. Germline V gene sequence: CDR1 SGHTA, CDR2 FQGNSA. Trimming at V came to 5 bases and at J to 9 bases, leaving 8 bases not matched to a gene. The CDR3 loop spans 15 amino acids. The CDR3 sequence is CASSPSTGGTSPLHF. CDR3 bases: TGTGCCAGCAGCCCCTCGACAGGGGGTACTTCACCCCTCCACTTT.

This chain joins TRBV9 and TRBJ2-3; D may be TRBD2 (6 bases). CDR3 length: 14 amino acids. Looked up from germline, CDR1 is SGDLS and CDR2 is YYNGEE. Trimming removed 3 bases at V and 4 bases at J, with 12 bases between. The chain's CDR3 is CASSAEGTSDTQYF. As DNA, the CDR3 is TGTGCCAGCAGCGCCGAAGGGACTTCAGATACGCAGTATTTT.

CDR3 coding DNA: TGTGCCAGCAGCTTAGTTTGGCAGGCAGAGGGCTCTGGAAACACCATATATTTT. This sequence encodes CASSLVWQAEGSGNTIYF. The genes are TRBV7-6 and TRBJ1-3; D gene uncertain. The CDR3 contains 18 residues. V was cut by 1 base and J by 0 bases, with 16 bases left in between. The germline CDR1 and CDR2 sequences are SGHVS and FNYEAQ.

The chain carries TRBV25-1 and TRBJ2-7; D possibly corresponds to TRBD1 (8 bases). Germline values: CDR1 MGHDK, CDR2 SYGVNS. There are 17 residues in the CDR3. The germline V and J ends were trimmed by 4 bases and 0 bases, with 19 bases remaining between them. The CDR3 protein is CASSGITGGDSSYEQYF. The CDR3 nucleotides read TGTGCCAGCAGTGGGATCACAGGGGGGGACAGCTCCTACGAGCAGTACTTC.

V usage is TRBV7-9 and J usage is TRBJ1-2; D is ambiguous. The V end lost 5 bases, the J end lost 0 bases, and 10 bases lay between the germline ends. Germline CDR1 is SEHNR and CDR2 is FQNEAQ (reference sequence). The CDR3 consists of 14 residues. CDR3 DNA sequence: TGTGCCAGCAGCCGCGTCACAGCTAACTATGGCTACACCTTC. It translates to CASSRVTANYGYTF. The full variable domain, its missing parts supplied by reference TRBV7-9 and TRBJ1-2, is DTGVSQNPRHKITKRGQNVTFRCDPISEHNRLYWYRQTLGQGPEFLTYFQNEAQLEKSRLLSDRFSAERPKGSFSTLEIQRTEQGDSAMYLCASSRVTANYGYTFGSGTRLTVV.

The chain recombines TRBV5-1 with TRBJ1-2; D is unresolved. Germline V gene lookup returns CDR1 SGHRS and CDR2 YFSETQ. The CDR3 is 9 residues long. Trimming shortened V by 3 bases and J by 6 bases, and 0 bases separated the two germline ends. CDR3 nucleotide sequence: TGCGCCAGCAGCTATGGCTACACCTTC. This encodes CASSYGYTF.

The chain has TRBV9 and TRBJ2-7; D ambiguous. V lost 0 bases, J lost 3 bases, and 13 bases lay in between. The germline V gene has CDR1 SGDLS and CDR2 YYNGEE. This CDR3 has 15 amino acids. The CDR3 bases are TGTGCCAGCAGCGTAGAGGTCGGGTCCGGCTACGAGCAGTACTTC. Encoded protein: CASSVEVGSGYEQYF. The variable domain in full, with the rest retrieved from reference TRBV9 and TRBJ2-7, is DSGVTQTPKHLITATGQRVTLRCSPRSGDLSVYWYQQSLDQGLQFLIQYYNGEERAKGNILERFSAQQFPDLHSELNLSSLELGDSALYFCASSVEVGSGYEQYFGPGTRLTVT.

This clonotype was seen only once. CDR3 loop: CSARTSGGVPQETQYF. The CDR3 region has the DNA TGCAGTGCAAGGACTAGCGGGGGGGTCCCTCAAGAGACCCAGTACTTC. The chain couples TRBV29-1 to TRBJ2-5; TRBD2 matches at 15 bases. Germline CDR1 and CDR2: SQVTM and ANQGSEA. The CDR3 extends over 16 amino acids. The full variable domain, rest sourced from reference TRBV29-1 and TRBJ2-5, is SAVISQKPSRDICQRGTSLTIQCQVDSQVTMMFWYRQQPGQSLTLIATANQGSEATYESGFVIDKFPISRPNLTFSTLTVSNMSPEDSSIYLCSARTSGGVPQETQYFGPGTRLLVL.

This clonotype was detected many times. The V gene is TRBV6-5, the J gene TRBJ2-1; D is possibly TRBD1 or TRBD2 (6 bases each). Germline lookup yields CDR1 MNHEY and CDR2 SVGAGI. Trimming left V 2 bases short and J 1 base short, with 12 bases between. The CDR3 loop spans 16 amino acids. CDR3 nucleotides: TGTGCCAGCAGTTACGAGGAGGGGGAGTCCTACAATGAGCAGTTCTTC. It yields the protein CASSYEEGESYNEQFF.

The rearrangement joins TRBV2 to TRBJ2-1; D not certain. Deletions cut 7 bases from V and 1 base from J, with 8 bases between. The germline CDR1 and CDR2 sequences are SNHLY and FYNNEI. This CDR3 region has 13 residues. CDR3 amino acids: CASKPESYNEQFF. The DNA for the CDR3 is TGTGCCAGCAAGCCTGAATCCTACAATGAGCAGTTCTTC.

This clonotype is judged medium-sized. The chain carries TRBV6-1 and TRBJ1-4; D gene uncertain. Germline CDR1 is MNHNS and CDR2 is SASEGT. The germline V and J ends were trimmed by 1 base and 8 bases, with 11 bases remaining between them. The CDR3 has 14 amino acids. CDR3 sequence reads: CASSEGGTVEKLFF. CDR3 bases: TGTGCCAGCAGTGAAGGGGGAACTGTGGAAAAACTGTTTTTT.

Ten or more counts support this clonotype. The chain has TRBV7-9 and TRBJ2-3; the D is unclear. Germline CDR1 is SEHNR and CDR2 is FQNEAQ (reference sequence). This CDR3 has 16 amino acids. V lost 10 bases and J 0 bases, leaving 20 bases between the germline ends. CDR3 in amino acids: CATKPKLQPSTDTQYF. The CDR3 region has the DNA TGTGCCACCAAACCTAAATTACAACCCAGCACAGATACGCAGTATTTT.

The chain uses TRBV20-1 and TRBJ2-5; D is perhaps TRBD1 (6 bases). The germline V gene has CDR1 DFQATT and CDR2 SNEGSKA (reference sequence). V lost 1 base, J lost 3 bases, and 9 bases lay in between. The CDR3 is 13 amino acids. The CDR3 nucleotides read TGCAGTGCTAGAGGACAGGAAGAAGAGACCCAGTACTTC. This codes for CSARGQEEETQYF.

The rearrangement uses TRBV15 and TRBJ2-5, with D tentatively TRBD2 (7 bases). This CDR3 is 16 amino acids long. Per the germline V gene, CDR1 is LNHNV and CDR2 is YYDKDF (reference sequence). V lost 5 bases and J lost 4, with 20 bases in between. CDR3 nucleotide sequence: TGTGCCACCAGCGATGAAGGGGGGGGGCAGAGAGAGACCCAGTACTTC. Translated: CATSDEGGGQRETQYF.

CDR3 sequence reads: CATSDSTGFGGYTF. CDR3 nucleotides: TGTGCCACCAGTGATTCGACAGGGTTCGGGGGCTACACCTTC. The chain recombines TRBV24-1 with TRBJ1-2; 7 bases are a match to TRBD1. The CDR3 sequence is 14 residues long. With 2 bases clipped from V and 8 bases from J, the junction kept 7 bases outside the gene matches. Germline values: CDR1 KGHDR, CDR2 SFDVKD.

This clonotype came up a few times. The genes are TRBV9 and TRBJ1-2, with D hard to call. CDR1 and CDR2 (germline): SGDLS, YYNGEE. V was shortened by 4 bases and J by 5 bases, with 9 bases between the two germline ends. CDR3 size: 12 residues. CDR3 residues: CASSSRPYGYTF. CDR3 in DNA: TGTGCCAGCAGCAGTCGACCTTATGGCTACACCTTC.

This clonotype showed up many times. J is TRBJ1-2 and V is TRBV10-3; tentatively, D is TRBD1 (5 bases). Germline CDR1 reads ENHRY; CDR2 reads SYGVKD. CDR3 length: 13 amino acids. The ends were cut back, 2 bases at V and 4 bases at J, with 8 bases in the middle. The CDR3 spells CAISEAGGYGYTF. DNA of the CDR3: TGTGCCATCAGTGAGGCGGGGGGCTATGGCTACACCTTC.

The J gene is TRBJ2-1, the V gene TRBV10-3; TRBD1 might be the D (5 bases). The CDR3 spans 11 residues. V was shortened by 5 bases and J by 7 bases, with 6 bases between the two germline ends. Germline V lookup: CDR1 ENHRY, CDR2 SYGVKD. CDR3 residues: CAISTGNEQFF. Written as DNA, the CDR3 is TGTGCCATCAGTACAGGAAATGAGCAGTTCTTC.

This clonotype was seen ten or more times. The rearrangement joins TRBV11-2 to TRBJ2-2, with D unclear. Germline V gene sequence: CDR1 SGHAT, CDR2 FQNNGV. This CDR3 is built from 15 residues. The germline V and J ends were trimmed by 5 bases and 4 bases, with 14 bases remaining between them. Here the CDR3 reads CASSPRRVSTGELFF. The DNA of the CDR3 is TGTGCCAGCAGCCCTCGAAGGGTATCCACCGGGGAGCTGTTTTTT.